Each of the 5 T cell receptor beta chains below was sequenced from the same sample in a study of T cell repertoires in cytomegalovirus infection. The antigens of these receptors remain unknown. TCRdb reprocessed the reads with MiXCR, giving one entry per CDR3 protein. The sample has around 750,000 distinct CDR3 sequences, 30% to 35% seen once. This material consisted of cultured CD8+ T cells from PBMCs, taken from culture after CMV antigen stimulation. These receptors were collected from a human donor in good health (CMV status not recorded). Some clones in this sample may be carry-over from other donors' samples.

This clonotype was observed a few times. V gene TRBV3-1 combines with J gene TRBJ2-7; no clear D. Per germline, CDR1 LGHDT and CDR2 YNNKEL (reference sequence). V was pared by 1 base and J by 7 bases, with 14 bases between. The CDR3 is 14 residues long. DNA of the CDR3: TGTGCCAGCAGCCAAGGAGGATTTGACCTGGAGCAGTACTTC. Translating it yields CASSQGGFDLEQYF.

V and J are TRBV29-1 and TRBJ1-1; TRBD1 might be the D (6 bases). The germline V gene encodes CDR1 SQVTM and CDR2 ANQGSEA. This CDR3 contains 13 residues. Between the trimmed V and J ends, which lost 6 bases and 3 bases, there was a span of 14 bases. The CDR3 sequence: CSVQGRADTEAFF. The CDR3, as DNA: TGCAGCGTACAGGGTCGGGCGGACACTGAAGCTTTCTTT.

This clonotype was observed a few times. The chain has TRBV7-2 and TRBJ2-7; a possible D gene is TRBD1 (6 bases). Germline V gene data show CDR1 as SGHTA and CDR2 as FQGNSA. The CDR3 has 14 residues. V lost 3 bases, J lost 5 bases, and 14 bases lay in between. The CDR3 is CASSFSSGGHEQYV. CDR3 bases: TGTGCCAGCAGCTTTAGTAGTGGGGGCCACGAGCAGTACGTC.

The chain uses TRBV20-1 and TRBJ2-7; D may match TRBD1 or TRBD2 (6 bases each). CDR3 length equals 15 residues. The germline gives CDR1 DFQATT, CDR2 SNEGSKA (reference sequence). V shed 2 bases and J shed 1 base, with 15 bases lying between them. CDR3 sequence: CSARKYGGQSYEQYV. DNA of the CDR3: TGCAGTGCTAGAAAATACGGGGGCCAATCCTACGAGCAGTACGTC.

The chain couples TRBV12-3 or TRBV12-4 to TRBJ2-1; a possible D gene is TRBD1 (6 bases). The CDR3 totals 15 residues. The ends were cut back, 1 base at V and 3 bases at J, with 10 bases in the middle. The CDR3 nucleotides are TGTGCCAGCAGTTTAGTTGCCAGGGGCTACAATGAGCAGTTCTTC. Translation: CASSLVARGYNEQFF.